Below are 13 T cell receptor beta chains sequenced from a single sample in a study of shared clonotypes between healthy human individuals. Assay used: immunoSEQ multiplex PCR; TCRdb lists only in-frame clones, some missing. The data show roughly 170,000 clones, about 66% seen once. The sequencing input was memory CD4+ T cells sorted from blood. Subset noted: CD45RA-negative fraction. The receptors were gathered from a man younger than 40 in good health.

This sequence joins TRBV18 and TRBJ2-7; 7 bases align to TRBD1. The CDR3 extends over 14 amino acids. The V segment lost 3 bases and the J segment 7 bases; nucleotides outside the gene matches: 9. Looked up from germline, CDR1 is KGHSH and CDR2 is LQKENI. CDR3 protein: CASSPGTARGEQYF. In nucleotides, the CDR3 is TGTGCCAGCTCACCCGGGACAGCAAGGGGTGAGCAGTACTTC.

The chain employs TRBV7-2 and TRBJ2-1; D might be TRBD1 (5 bases). The CDR3 consists of 15 residues. With 3 bases removed from V and 1 base from J, the gap between germline ends came to 10 bases. The germline V gene encodes CDR1 SGHTA and CDR2 FQGNSA. CDR3 sequence reads: CASSFDSGSYNEQFF. CDR3 in DNA: TGTGCCAGCAGCTTCGACAGTGGATCCTACAATGAGCAGTTCTTC. Full variable domain (missing parts from reference TRBV7-2 and TRBJ2-1): GAGVSQSPSNKVTEKGKDVELRCDPISGHTALYWYRQSLGQGLEFLIYFQGNSAPDKSGLPSDRFSAERTGGSVSTLTIQRTQQEDSAVYLCASSFDSGSYNEQFFGPGTRLTVL.

V usage is TRBV9 and J usage is TRBJ2-6, with 8 bases aligning to TRBD2. CDR1 and CDR2 (germline): SGDLS, YYNGEE. Trimming took 4 bases from V and 12 from J; bases not matched to a gene: 12. This CDR3 has 15 amino acids. The DNA of the CDR3 is TGTGCCAGCAGCCTGGCCCCGGGAGGGTGGGGCGTCCTGACTTTC. Protein sequence: CASSLAPGGWGVLTF.

The chain is built from TRBV10-1 and TRBJ2-3, with 9 bases aligning to TRBD2. Germline V gene lookup returns CDR1 WNHNN and CDR2 SYGVQD (reference sequence). Trimming removed 0 bases from V and 5 bases from J; junction bases left unmatched: 9. There are 17 residues in the CDR3. CDR3 in amino acids: CASSESATSGNLDTQYF. The CDR3 region has the DNA TGCGCCAGCAGTGAGTCCGCGACTAGCGGTAACTTAGATACGCAGTATTTT.

Written as DNA, the CDR3 is TGTGCCATCAAAATGACCGCCAATGCGAACACCGGGGAGCTGTTTTTT. The encoded protein is CAIKMTANANTGELFF. The chain carries TRBV10-3 and TRBJ2-2, with D uncertain. This CDR3 spans 16 amino acids. From germline, CDR1 is ENHRY and CDR2 SYGVKD. V was cut by 7 bases and J by 0 bases, with 15 bases left in between.

As concerns this clone: The junction does not match germline at one end; this may be a read error. The chain combines TRBV5-1 with TRBJ2-3, with a weak D call TRBD2 (5 bases). CDR3 length equals 15 residues. Looked up from germline, CDR1 is SGHRS and CDR2 is YFSETQ. CDR3 residues: CASSLGEAGTATQYF. The CDR3 DNA sequence: TGCGCCAGCAGCTTGGGCGAGGCGGGCACAGCTACGCAGTATTTT. Full variable domain (remainder filled in from reference TRBV5-1 and TRBJ2-3): KAGVTQTPRYLIKTRGQQVTLSCSPISGHRSVSWYQQTPGQGLQFLFEYFSETQRNKGNFPGRFSGRQFSNSRSEMNVSTLELGDSALYLCASSLGEAGTATQYFGPGTRLTVL.

This rearrangement joins TRBV30 to TRBJ2-7; 10 bases are a match to TRBD2. Germline trimming cut 3 bases from V and 6 bases from J; bases unmatched to any gene: 8. CDR1 GTSNPN and CDR2 SVGIG come from the germline V gene (reference sequence). This CDR3 is built from 14 residues. The CDR3 nucleotides read TGTGCCTGGAGAAACGGACTAGCGGTTTCCGAGCAGTACTTC. Amino acid sequence: CAWRNGLAVSEQYF.

This clone was seen only a few times. This chain uses TRBV6-5 with TRBJ2-7; D may be TRBD1 (5 bases). The germline V and J ends were trimmed by 6 bases and 6 bases, with 21 bases remaining between them. Germline V gives CDR1 MNHEY, CDR2 SVGAGI. The CDR3 length is 15 residues. CDR3 sequence reads: CASSPHGWQGREQYF. For the CDR3, the DNA is TGTGCCAGCAGCCCCCATGGGTGGCAGGGCCGCGAGCAGTACTTC.

This clone came up many times. DNA for the CDR3: TGTGCCAGCAGTTACTCGAGTCCGTCTTGGACGGAAGCTTTCTTT. Its protein product is CASSYSSPSWTEAFF. The chain couples TRBV6-5 to TRBJ1-1; no reliable D call. In germline, CDR1 is MNHEY, CDR2 SVGAGI. The CDR3 sequence is 15 residues long. With 0 bases removed from V and 8 bases from J, the gap between germline ends came to 16 bases.

This chain links TRBV5-1 with TRBJ2-5; tentatively, D is TRBD1 (5 bases). Germline CDR1 reads SGHRS; CDR2 reads YFSETQ. Deletions cut 4 bases from V and 0 bases from J, with 13 bases between. CDR3 size: 15 residues. CDR3 in amino acids: CASSSRQSNQETQYF. The CDR3 coding sequence is TGCGCCAGCAGCAGCCGACAGTCCAACCAAGAGACCCAGTACTTC.

The count of this clone is one. DNA of the CDR3: TGTGCCAGCAGCTTAGCGGACAGTAACTATGGCTACACCTTC. This sequence encodes CASSLADSNYGYTF. V gene TRBV11-2 combines with J gene TRBJ1-2; D possibly corresponds to TRBD1 (6 bases). Trimming took off 1 base at V and 1 base at J, with 7 bases between the two ends. Germline lookup yields CDR1 SGHAT and CDR2 FQNNGV. CDR3 length: 14 amino acids.

This clone was seen only a few times. The chain uses TRBV6-1 and TRBJ2-2; no definite D call. The V gene's germline CDR1 is MNHNS and CDR2 SASEGT. Deletions cut 4 bases from V and 9 bases from J, with 18 bases between. This CDR3 is built from 15 residues. CDR3 sequence: CASSGNSGDFRELFF. The CDR3 nucleotides are TGTGCCAGCAGTGGGAATTCTGGCGACTTTAGGGAGCTGTTTTTT.

CDR3 loop: CATSRENPNSGANVLTF. The CDR3 bases are TGTGCCACCAGCAGAGAAAACCCCAACTCTGGGGCCAACGTCCTGACTTTC. The genes are TRBV15 and TRBJ2-6; D is unresolved. This CDR3 region has 17 residues. Looked up from germline, CDR1 is LNHNV and CDR2 is YYDKDF (reference sequence). V was clipped by 0 bases and J by 0 bases, with 9 bases between them.